Listed below are T cell receptor beta chains from one sample, sequenced in a study of blood T cell repertoires in COVID-19. This table comes from immunoSEQ multiplex PCR, and its TCRdb copy is limited to in-frame clones, with some not included. In the table there are just over 300,000 clones, 80% to 90% of which are singletons. The sequencing sample was made of PBMCs or T cells enriched from blood (not recorded which). Every receptor here comes from a man aged 25 to 45 who had recovered from COVID-19. Both conserved end residues are part of each CDR3. The D gene is left open where the match is weak. Where a row states a size, it is once, few, many or the class of an expanded clone; other rows omit it.

V: TRBV4-2
D: .
size: .
J: TRBJ2-3
CDR3: CASSQRAGTDTQYF
DNA: TGTGCCAGCAGCCAACGAGCGGGCACAGATACGCAGTATTTT

V: TRBV2
D: .
size: .
J: TRBJ1-5
CDR3: CASSEVGGPLGPQHF
DNA: TGTGCCAGCAGTGAAGTGGGGGGTCCATTGGGGCCCCAGCATTTT

V: TRBV7-9
D: .
size: .
J: TRBJ1-2
CDR3: CASSLAGGSGYTF
DNA: TGTGCCAGCAGCTTAGCGGGAGGTAGTGGCTACACCTTC

V: TRBV9
D: TRBD1
size: .
J: TRBJ1-4
CDR3: CASSPTGVGEKLFF
DNA: TGTGCCAGCAGCCCGACAGGGGTGGGTGAAAAACTGTTTTTT

V: TRBV20-1
D: TRBD2
size: .
J: TRBJ2-1
CDR3: CSASGLAGARLNEQFF
DNA: TGCAGTGCTAGTGGACTAGCGGGGGCCAGACTCAATGAGCAGTTCTTC

V: TRBV27
D: .
size: .
J: TRBJ2-7
CDR3: CASSLYPSSYEQYF
DNA: TGTGCCAGCAGTTTATACCCCAGCTCCTACGAGCAGTACTTC

V: TRBV7-9
D: TRBD1
size: once
J: TRBJ1-2
CDR3: CASSLIRDRGNYGYTF
DNA: TGTGCCAGCAGCTTAATCCGGGACAGGGGTAACTATGGCTACACCTTC

V: TRBV7-3
D: .
size: .
J: TRBJ2-1
CDR3: CASSQGGGNEQFF
DNA: TGTGCCAGCAGCCAGGGGGGAGGCAATGAGCAGTTCTTC

V: TRBV5-6
D: .
size: once
J: TRBJ1-1
CDR3: CASSGQQNTEAFF
DNA: TGTGCCAGCAGCGGACAGCAGAACACTGAAGCTTTCTTT

V: TRBV25-1
D: .
size: .
J: TRBJ1-6
CDR3: CASSELSGENSPLHF
DNA: TGTGCCAGCAGTGAACTTTCAGGGGAGAATTCACCCCTCCACTTT

V: TRBV2
D: TRBD2
size: .
J: TRBJ2-5
CDR3: CASSETSGGDQETQYF
DNA: TGTGCCAGCAGTGAGACTAGCGGGGGGGACCAAGAGACCCAGTACTTC

V: TRBV19
D: TRBD1
size: .
J: TRBJ1-5
CDR3: CASSADRGSNQPQHF
DNA: TGTGCCAGTAGCGCGGACAGGGGGAGCAATCAGCCCCAGCATTTT

V: TRBV5-5
D: TRBD1
size: .
J: TRBJ1-2
CDR3: CASSTGTAMYYGYTF
DNA: TGTGCCAGCAGCACCGGGACAGCAATGTACTATGGCTACACCTTC

V: TRBV4-1
D: .
size: once
J: TRBJ1-1
CDR3: CASSRHLRGMNTEAFF
DNA: TGCGCCAGCAGCCGGCATCTGAGGGGGATGAACACTGAAGCTTTCTTT

V: TRBV7-3
D: TRBD2
size: .
J: TRBJ2-3
CDR3: CASSLTSGGAADTQYF
DNA: TGTGCCAGCAGCCTTACTAGCGGGGGGGCCGCAGATACGCAGTATTTT

V: TRBV11-2
D: .
size: few
J: TRBJ1-4
CDR3: CASSLSPWTAPHEKLFF
DNA: TGTGCCAGCAGCCTCTCTCCCTGGACAGCCCCCCATGAAAAACTGTTTTTT

V: TRBV7-3
D: .
size: .
J: TRBJ2-2
CDR3: CASSRENTGELFF
DNA: TGTGCCAGCAGCCGGGAAAACACCGGGGAGCTGTTTTTT

V: TRBV9
D: TRBD1
size: .
J: TRBJ2-7
CDR3: CASSVAPQGAYEQYF
DNA: TGTGCCAGCAGCGTAGCCCCGCAGGGGGCTTACGAGCAGTACTTC

V: TRBV4-2
D: .
size: once
J: TRBJ2-7
CDR3: CASSLEDGLEGEQYF
DNA: TGTGCCAGCAGCCTGGAAGACGGACTTGAGGGCGAGCAGTACTTC

V: TRBV5-4
D: .
size: .
J: TRBJ1-2
CDR3: CASSLDGSNYGYTF
DNA: TGTGCCAGCAGCTTGGACGGTTCTAACTATGGCTACACCTTC

V: TRBV30
D: TRBD2
size: .
J: TRBJ2-1
CDR3: CAWTVLAGGEQFF
DNA: TGTGCCTGGACGGTCCTAGCGGGGGGGGAGCAGTTCTTC

V: TRBV7-3
D: .
size: .
J: TRBJ1-2
CDR3: CASSLSRGGGYTF
DNA: TGTGCCAGCAGCTTAAGTAGGGGTGGCGGCTACACCTTC

V: TRBV19
D: .
size: .
J: TRBJ1-1
CDR3: CASSTFDSLNTEAFF
DNA: TGTGCCAGTAGTACGTTCGACAGCTTGAACACTGAAGCTTTCTTT

V: TRBV12-3/TRBV12-4
D: TRBD2
size: .
J: TRBJ2-5
CDR3: CASRGVGETQYF
DNA: TGTGCCTCCCGGGGGGTAGGAGAGACCCAGTACTTC

V: TRBV18
D: TRBD1
size: .
J: TRBJ1-2
CDR3: CASSPGTGGDYGYTF
DNA: TGTGCCAGCTCACCGGGGACAGGGGGCGACTATGGCTACACCTTC

V: TRBV19
D: .
size: once
J: TRBJ1-2
CDR3: CASSIKGPGLYGYTF
DNA: TGTGCCAGTAGTATCAAAGGGCCAGGGCTCTACGGCTACACCTTC

V: TRBV27
D: TRBD2
size: few
J: TRBJ2-1
CDR3: CASSPLPRGAYNEQFF
DNA: TGTGCCAGCAGTCCTCTCCCACGGGGGGCCTACAATGAGCAGTTCTTC

V: TRBV19
D: TRBD1
size: .
J: TRBJ1-2
CDR3: CASSPTGGASYGYTF
DNA: TGTGCCAGTTCCCCGACAGGGGGCGCATCCTATGGCTACACCTTC

V: TRBV9
D: .
size: .
J: TRBJ1-1
CDR3: CASSTRGSNTEAFF
DNA: TGTGCCAGCAGTACCAGGGGCTCGAACACTGAAGCTTTCTTT

V: TRBV19
D: .
size: .
J: TRBJ1-5
CDR3: CASSVGGRRGQPQHF
DNA: TGTGCCAGTAGTGTCGGAGGGAGACGGGGCCAGCCCCAGCATTTT

V: TRBV12-3/TRBV12-4
D: .
size: .
J: TRBJ2-7
CDR3: CASSFLGGAEQYF
DNA: TGTGCCAGCAGTTTTCTAGGGGGTGCAGAGCAGTACTTC

V: TRBV11-3
D: TRBD1
size: .
J: TRBJ2-7
CDR3: CASSLGTGTYEQYF
DNA: TGTGCCAGCAGCTTGGGGACAGGGACCTACGAGCAGTACTTC

V: TRBV24-1
D: TRBD2
size: .
J: TRBJ2-4
CDR3: CATSGSSGGGDIQYF
DNA: TGTGCCACCAGTGGTTCCAGCGGGGGAGGGGACATTCAGTACTTC

V: TRBV11-3
D: TRBD2
size: .
J: TRBJ2-2
CDR3: CASSFGSGSYTGELFF
DNA: TGTGCCAGCAGCTTTGGTAGCGGGTCTTACACCGGGGAGCTGTTTTTT

V: TRBV7-2
D: TRBD1
size: once
J: TRBJ2-1
CDR3: CASSPKTGNEQFF
DNA: TGTGCCAGCAGTCCTAAGACAGGGAATGAGCAGTTCTTC

V: TRBV5-1
D: TRBD1
size: few
J: TRBJ2-7
CDR3: CASSLSPGQVRDEQYF
DNA: TGCGCCAGCAGCTTATCACCGGGACAGGTCAGGGACGAGCAGTACTTC

V: TRBV5-8
D: TRBD1
size: .
J: TRBJ2-1
CDR3: CASSLRQGEDEQFF
DNA: TGTGCCAGCAGCCTGCGACAGGGTGAGGACGAGCAGTTCTTC

V: TRBV7-6
D: TRBD2
size: .
J: TRBJ2-7
CDR3: CASSRRIGTSGDYEQYF
DNA: TGTGCCAGCAGCCGACGCATAGGGACTAGCGGGGATTACGAGCAGTACTTC

V: TRBV7-9
D: TRBD1
size: .
J: TRBJ1-1
CDR3: CASRDRGRHTEAFF
DNA: TGTGCCAGCAGAGACAGGGGCAGGCACACTGAAGCTTTCTTT

V: TRBV7-2
D: TRBD1
size: .
J: TRBJ1-2
CDR3: CASSLAQGAVGYTF
DNA: TGTGCCAGCAGCTTAGCGCAGGGGGCGGTGGGCTACACCTTC

V: TRBV5-6
D: TRBD1
size: .
J: TRBJ2-7
CDR3: CASSLGGGIYEQYF
DNA: TGTGCCAGCAGCTTGGGAGGGGGCATCTACGAGCAGTACTTC

V: TRBV9
D: TRBD2
size: .
J: TRBJ2-2
CDR3: CASSVEGGTGELFF
DNA: TGTGCCAGCAGCGTAGAGGGAGGGACCGGGGAGCTGTTTTTT

V: TRBV5-6
D: TRBD1
size: .
J: TRBJ1-5
CDR3: CASSVTGRDQPQHF
DNA: TGTGCCAGCAGCGTGACAGGGCGGGATCAGCCCCAGCATTTT

V: TRBV9
D: .
size: .
J: TRBJ2-6
CDR3: CASSDNLGGSGANVLTF
DNA: TGTGCCAGCAGCGACAACCTAGGGGGCTCTGGGGCCAACGTCCTGACTTTC

V: TRBV4-3
D: TRBD2
size: once
J: TRBJ2-1
CDR3: CASSLRGRGGRDEQFF
DNA: TGCGCCAGCAGCCTAAGGGGTCGGGGGGGCCGAGATGAGCAGTTCTTC

V: TRBV9
D: TRBD1
size: .
J: TRBJ1-2
CDR3: CASSSIVQGNYGYTF
DNA: TGTGCCAGCAGCTCCATTGTACAGGGGAACTATGGCTACACCTTC

V: TRBV5-8
D: .
size: .
J: TRBJ2-1
CDR3: CASSLAGLSYNEQFF
DNA: TGTGCCAGCAGCTTGGCAGGGTTATCCTACAATGAGCAGTTCTTC

V: TRBV4-2
D: .
size: .
J: TRBJ2-3
CDR3: CASSQDLSSTDTQYF
DNA: TGTGCCAGCAGCCAAGATCTGTCGAGCACAGATACGCAGTATTTT

V: TRBV5-1
D: TRBD1
size: .
J: TRBJ1-4
CDR3: CASSSGQHATNEKLFF
DNA: TGCGCCAGCAGCTCGGGACAGCATGCAACTAATGAAAAACTGTTTTTT

V: TRBV19
D: .
size: .
J: TRBJ1-1
CDR3: CASSYQIQGTEAFF
DNA: TGTGCCAGTAGCTACCAGATCCAGGGGACTGAAGCTTTCTTT

V: TRBV12-3/TRBV12-4
D: .
size: once
J: TRBJ1-1
CDR3: CASSLAQNTEAFF
DNA: TGTGCCAGCAGTTTGGCACAGAACACTGAAGCTTTCTTT

V: TRBV5-1
D: TRBD1
size: .
J: TRBJ1-1
CDR3: CASSLTQGANEAFF
DNA: TGCGCCAGCAGTTTAACACAGGGGGCTAATGAAGCTTTCTTT

V: TRBV10-3
D: .
size: .
J: TRBJ1-6
CDR3: CAISSGVGGSPLHF
DNA: TGTGCCATCAGTTCAGGGGTCGGCGGCTCACCCCTCCACTTT

V: TRBV7-2
D: .
size: .
J: TRBJ1-5
CDR3: CASSAQGGSNQPQHF
DNA: TGTGCCAGCAGCGCCCAGGGTGGTAGCAATCAGCCCCAGCATTTT